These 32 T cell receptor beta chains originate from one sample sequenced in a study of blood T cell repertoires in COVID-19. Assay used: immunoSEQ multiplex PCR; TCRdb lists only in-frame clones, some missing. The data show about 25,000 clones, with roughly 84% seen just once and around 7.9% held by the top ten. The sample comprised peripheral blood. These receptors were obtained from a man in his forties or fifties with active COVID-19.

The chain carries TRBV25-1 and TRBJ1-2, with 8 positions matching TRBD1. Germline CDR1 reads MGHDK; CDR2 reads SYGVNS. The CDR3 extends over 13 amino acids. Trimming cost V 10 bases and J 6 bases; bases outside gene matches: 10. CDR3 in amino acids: CATVRTGTNGYTF. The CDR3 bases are TGTGCCACGGTCCGGACAGGGACTAATGGCTACACCTTC.

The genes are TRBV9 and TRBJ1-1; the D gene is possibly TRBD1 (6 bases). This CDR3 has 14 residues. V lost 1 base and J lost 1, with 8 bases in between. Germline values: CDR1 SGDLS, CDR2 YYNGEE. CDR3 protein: CASSVSRGNTEAFF. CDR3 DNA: TGTGCCAGCAGCGTAAGCAGGGGGAACACTGAAGCTTTCTTT.

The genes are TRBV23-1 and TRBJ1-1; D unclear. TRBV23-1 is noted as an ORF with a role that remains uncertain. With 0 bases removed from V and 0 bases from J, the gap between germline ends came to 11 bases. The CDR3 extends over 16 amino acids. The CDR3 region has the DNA TGCGCCAGCAGTCAATCGTGCGGGCCAGTGAACACTGAAGCTTTCTTT. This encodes CASSQSCGPVNTEAFF.

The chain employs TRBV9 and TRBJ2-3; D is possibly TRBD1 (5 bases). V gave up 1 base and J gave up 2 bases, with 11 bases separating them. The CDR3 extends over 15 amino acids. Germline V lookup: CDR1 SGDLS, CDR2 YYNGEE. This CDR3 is CASSVLTDFTDTQYF. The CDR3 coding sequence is TGTGCCAGCAGCGTATTGACAGACTTCACAGATACGCAGTATTTT. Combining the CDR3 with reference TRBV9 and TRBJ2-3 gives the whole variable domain DSGVTQTPKHLITATGQRVTLRCSPRSGDLSVYWYQQSLDQGLQFLIQYYNGEERAKGNILERFSAQQFPDLHSELNLSSLELGDSALYFCASSVLTDFTDTQYFGPGTRLTVL.

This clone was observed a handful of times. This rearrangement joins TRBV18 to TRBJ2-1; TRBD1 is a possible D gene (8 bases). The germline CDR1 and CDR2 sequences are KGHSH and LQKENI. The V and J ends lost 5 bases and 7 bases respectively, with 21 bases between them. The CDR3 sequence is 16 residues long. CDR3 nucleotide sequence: TGTGCCAGCTCATCGAACTACAGGGGGGGTATGAATGAGCAGTTCTTC. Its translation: CASSSNYRGGMNEQFF.

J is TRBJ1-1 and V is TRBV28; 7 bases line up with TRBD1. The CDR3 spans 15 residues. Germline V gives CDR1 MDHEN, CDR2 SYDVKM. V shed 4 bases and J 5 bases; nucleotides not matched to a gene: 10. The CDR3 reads CASSSWQGVGTEAFF. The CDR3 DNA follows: TGTGCCAGCAGTTCCTGGCAGGGGGTAGGGACTGAAGCTTTCTTT. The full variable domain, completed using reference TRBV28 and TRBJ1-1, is DVKVTQSSRYLVKRTGEKVFLECVQDMDHENMFWYRQDPGLGLRLIYFSYDVKMKEKGDIPEGYSVSREKKERFSLILESASTNQTSMYLCASSSWQGVGTEAFFGQGTRLTVV.

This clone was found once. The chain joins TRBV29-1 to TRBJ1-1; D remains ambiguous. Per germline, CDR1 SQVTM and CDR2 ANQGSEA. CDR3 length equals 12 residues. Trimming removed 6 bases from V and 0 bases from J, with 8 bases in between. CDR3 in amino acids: CSVRDMNTEAFF. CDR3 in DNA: TGCAGCGTGAGAGATATGAACACTGAAGCTTTCTTT.

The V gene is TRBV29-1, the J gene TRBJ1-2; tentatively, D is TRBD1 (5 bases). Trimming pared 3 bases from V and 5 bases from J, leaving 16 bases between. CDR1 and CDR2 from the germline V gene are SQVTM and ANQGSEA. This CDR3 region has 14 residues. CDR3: CSVEMGQGVYGYTF. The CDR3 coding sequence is TGCAGCGTTGAGATGGGCCAGGGCGTATATGGCTACACCTTC.

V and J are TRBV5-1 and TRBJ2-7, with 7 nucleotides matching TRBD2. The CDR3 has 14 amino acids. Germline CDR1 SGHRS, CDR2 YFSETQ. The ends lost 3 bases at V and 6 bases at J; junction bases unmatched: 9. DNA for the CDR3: TGCGCCAGCAGCTGGACTGGGGGGGATTTCGAGCAGTACGTC. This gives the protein CASSWTGGDFEQYV.

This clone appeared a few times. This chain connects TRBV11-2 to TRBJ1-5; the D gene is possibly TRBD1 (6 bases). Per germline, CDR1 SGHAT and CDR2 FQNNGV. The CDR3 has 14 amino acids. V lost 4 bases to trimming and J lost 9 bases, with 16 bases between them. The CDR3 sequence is CASSSRGADSPQHF. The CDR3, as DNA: TGTGCCAGCAGCTCCCGGGGGGCCGACTCGCCCCAGCATTTT.

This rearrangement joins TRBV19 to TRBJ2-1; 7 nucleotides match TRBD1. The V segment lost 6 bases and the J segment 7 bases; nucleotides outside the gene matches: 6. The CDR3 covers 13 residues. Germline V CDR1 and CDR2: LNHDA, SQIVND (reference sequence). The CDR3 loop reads CASSWDRRNEQFF. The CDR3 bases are TGTGCCAGTAGCTGGGACAGAAGGAATGAGCAGTTCTTC. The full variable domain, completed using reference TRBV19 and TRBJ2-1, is DGGITQSPKYLFRKEGQNVTLSCEQNLNHDAMYWYRQDPGQGLRLIYYSQIVNDFQKGDIAEGYSVSREKKESFPLTVTSAQKNPTAFYLCASSWDRRNEQFFGPGTRLTVL.

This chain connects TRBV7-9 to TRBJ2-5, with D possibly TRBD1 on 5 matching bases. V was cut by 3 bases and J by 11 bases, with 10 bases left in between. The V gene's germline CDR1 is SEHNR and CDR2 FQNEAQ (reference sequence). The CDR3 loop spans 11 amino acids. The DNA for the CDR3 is TGTGCCAGCAGCTTGAGACAGCTACAGTACTTC. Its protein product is CASSLRQLQYF.

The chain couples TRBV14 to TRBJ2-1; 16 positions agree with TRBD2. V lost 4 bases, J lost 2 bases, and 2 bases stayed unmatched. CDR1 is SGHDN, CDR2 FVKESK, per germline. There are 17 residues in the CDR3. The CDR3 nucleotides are TGTGCCAGCAGCCGGGGACTAGCGGGGGGGCCCTACAATGAGCAGTTCTTC. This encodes CASSRGLAGGPYNEQFF. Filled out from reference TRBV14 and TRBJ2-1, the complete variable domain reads EAGVTQFPSHSVIEKGQTVTLRCDPISGHDNLYWYRRVMGKEIKFLLHFVKESKQDESGMPNNRFLAERTGGTYSTLKVQPAELEDSGVYFCASSRGLAGGPYNEQFFGPGTRLTVL.

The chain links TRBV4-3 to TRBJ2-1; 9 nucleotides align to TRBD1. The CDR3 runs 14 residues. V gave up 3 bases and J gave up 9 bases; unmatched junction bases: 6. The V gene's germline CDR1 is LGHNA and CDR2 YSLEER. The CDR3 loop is CASSHITGGSEQFF. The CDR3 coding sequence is TGCGCCAGCAGCCATATAACAGGGGGCTCTGAGCAGTTCTTC.

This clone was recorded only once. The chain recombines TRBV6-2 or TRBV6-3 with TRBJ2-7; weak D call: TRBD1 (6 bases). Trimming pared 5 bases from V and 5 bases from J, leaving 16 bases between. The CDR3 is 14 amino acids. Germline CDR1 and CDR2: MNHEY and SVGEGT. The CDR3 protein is CASSNRDMGDEQYV. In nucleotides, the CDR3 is TGTGCCAGCAGTAACCGGGACATGGGGGACGAGCAGTACGTC.

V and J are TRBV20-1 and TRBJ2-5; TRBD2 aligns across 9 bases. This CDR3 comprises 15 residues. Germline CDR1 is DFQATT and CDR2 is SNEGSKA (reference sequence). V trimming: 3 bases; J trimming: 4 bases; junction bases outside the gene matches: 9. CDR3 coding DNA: TGCAGTGCTAGTAAGAATAGCGGGAGTGGAGAGACCCAGTACTTC. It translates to CSASKNSGSGETQYF.

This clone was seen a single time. CDR3 in amino acids: CASSFRGTEAFF. The CDR3 DNA is TGTGCCAGTAGTTTTCGGGGCACTGAAGCTTTCTTT. The gene calls are TRBV19 and TRBJ1-1, with D uncertain. This CDR3 region has 12 residues. The germline gives CDR1 LNHDA, CDR2 SQIVND (reference sequence). V lost 5 bases, J lost 4 bases, and 8 bases lay in between.

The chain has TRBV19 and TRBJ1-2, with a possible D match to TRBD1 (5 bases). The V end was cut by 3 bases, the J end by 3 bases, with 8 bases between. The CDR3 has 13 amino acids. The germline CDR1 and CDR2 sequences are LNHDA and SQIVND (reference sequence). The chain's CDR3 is CASSMGGDYGYTF. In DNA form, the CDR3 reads TGTGCCAGTAGTATGGGGGGAGACTATGGCTACACCTTC.

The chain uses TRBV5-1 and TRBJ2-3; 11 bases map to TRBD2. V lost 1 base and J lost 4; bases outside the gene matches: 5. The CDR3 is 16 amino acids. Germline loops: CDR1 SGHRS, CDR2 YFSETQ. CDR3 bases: TGCGCCAGCAGCTTGAGGCTAGCGGGGGGTTCAGATACGCAGTATTTT. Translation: CASSLRLAGGSDTQYF.

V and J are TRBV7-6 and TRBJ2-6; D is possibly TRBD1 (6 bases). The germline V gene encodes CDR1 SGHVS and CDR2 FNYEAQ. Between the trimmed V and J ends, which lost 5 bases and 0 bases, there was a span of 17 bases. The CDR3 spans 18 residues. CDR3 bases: TGTGCCAGCAGCGAACGTAGAAGGGGGAGCTCTGGGGCCAACGTCCTGACTTTC. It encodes CASSERRRGSSGANVLTF.

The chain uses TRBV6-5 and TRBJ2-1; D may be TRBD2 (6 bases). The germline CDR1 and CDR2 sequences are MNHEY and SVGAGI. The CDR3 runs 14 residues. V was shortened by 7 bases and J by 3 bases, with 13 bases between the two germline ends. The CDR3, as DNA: TGTGCCAGCACCCTCGGGGGTCTCTACAATGAGCAGTTCTTC. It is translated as CASTLGGLYNEQFF.

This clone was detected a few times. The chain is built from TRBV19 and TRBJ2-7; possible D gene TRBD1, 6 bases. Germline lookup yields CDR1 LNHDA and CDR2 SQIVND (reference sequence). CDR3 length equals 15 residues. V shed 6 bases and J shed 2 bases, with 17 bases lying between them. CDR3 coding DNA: TGTGCCAGTAGCGAGACAGGACGTGGGACCTACGAGCAGTACTTC. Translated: CASSETGRGTYEQYF.

The CDR3 sequence is CASSVPGQNTGELFF. CDR3 sequence (DNA): TGTGCCAGCAGTGTTCCGGGACAAAACACCGGGGAGCTGTTTTTT. The chain carries TRBV25-1 and TRBJ2-2; weak D call: TRBD1 (6 bases). This CDR3 contains 15 residues. The V gene's germline CDR1 is MGHDK and CDR2 SYGVNS. V was clipped by 4 bases and J by 2 bases, with 11 bases between them. The variable domain in full, with the rest retrieved from reference TRBV25-1 and TRBJ2-2, is EADIYQTPRYLVIGTGKKITLECSQTMGHDKMYWYQQDPGMELHLIHYSYGVNSTEKGDLSSESTVSRIRTEHFPLTLESARPSHTSQYLCASSVPGQNTGELFFGEGSRLTVL.

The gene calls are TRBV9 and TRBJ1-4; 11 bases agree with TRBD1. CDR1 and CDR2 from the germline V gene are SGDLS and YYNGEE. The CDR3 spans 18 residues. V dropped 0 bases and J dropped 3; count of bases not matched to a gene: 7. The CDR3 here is CASSVGRDRGYSNEKLFF. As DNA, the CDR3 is TGTGCCAGCAGCGTAGGTCGGGACAGGGGGTATTCTAATGAAAAACTGTTTTTT.

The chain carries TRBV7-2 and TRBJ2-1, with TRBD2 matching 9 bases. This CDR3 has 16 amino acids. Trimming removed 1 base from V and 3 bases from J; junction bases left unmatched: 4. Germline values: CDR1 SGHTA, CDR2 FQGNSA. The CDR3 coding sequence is TGTGCCAGCAGCTTAGGCGGGACTAGCCGCTACAATGAGCAGTTCTTC. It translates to CASSLGGTSRYNEQFF.

This CDR3 reads CASSSLTGQETQYF. The CDR3 DNA reads TGTGCCAGCAGCTCCCTGACAGGCCAAGAGACCCAGTACTTC. The chain uses TRBV5-4 and TRBJ2-5, with D maybe TRBD1 (6 bases). V was clipped by 3 bases and J by 1 base, with 10 bases between them. The CDR3 length is 14 residues. Germline lookup yields CDR1 SGHNT and CDR2 YYREEE (reference sequence).

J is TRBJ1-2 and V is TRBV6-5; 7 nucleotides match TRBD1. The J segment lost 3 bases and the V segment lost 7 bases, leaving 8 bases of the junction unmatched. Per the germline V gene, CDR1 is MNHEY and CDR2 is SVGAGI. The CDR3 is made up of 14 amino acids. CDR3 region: CASIKQGSYYGYTF. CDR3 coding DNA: TGTGCCAGCATTAAACAGGGGTCCTACTATGGCTACACCTTC.

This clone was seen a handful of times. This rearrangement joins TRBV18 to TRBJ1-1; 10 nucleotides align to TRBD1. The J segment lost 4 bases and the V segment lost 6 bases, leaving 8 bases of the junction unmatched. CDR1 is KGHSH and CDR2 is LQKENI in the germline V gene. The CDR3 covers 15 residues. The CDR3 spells CASSKTGTGATEAFF. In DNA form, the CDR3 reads TGTGCCAGCTCGAAAACCGGGACAGGGGCCACTGAAGCTTTCTTT.

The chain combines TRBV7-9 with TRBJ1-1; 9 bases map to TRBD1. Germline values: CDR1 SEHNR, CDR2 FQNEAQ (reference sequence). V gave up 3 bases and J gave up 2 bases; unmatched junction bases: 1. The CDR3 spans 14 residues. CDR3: CASSLGQGNTEAFF. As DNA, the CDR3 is TGTGCCAGCAGCTTGGGACAGGGTAACACTGAAGCTTTCTTT.

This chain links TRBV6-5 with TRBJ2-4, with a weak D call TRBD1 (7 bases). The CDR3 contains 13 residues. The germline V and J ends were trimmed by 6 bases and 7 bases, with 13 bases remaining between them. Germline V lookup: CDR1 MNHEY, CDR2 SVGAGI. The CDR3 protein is CASRRAGGNIQYF. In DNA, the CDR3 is TGTGCCAGCAGAAGGGCAGGGGGGAACATTCAGTACTTC.

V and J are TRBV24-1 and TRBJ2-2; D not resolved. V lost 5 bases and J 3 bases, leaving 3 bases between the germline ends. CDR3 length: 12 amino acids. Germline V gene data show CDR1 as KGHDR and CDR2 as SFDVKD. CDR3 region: CATSAYTGELFF. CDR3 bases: TGTGCCACCAGTGCTTACACCGGGGAGCTGTTTTTT.

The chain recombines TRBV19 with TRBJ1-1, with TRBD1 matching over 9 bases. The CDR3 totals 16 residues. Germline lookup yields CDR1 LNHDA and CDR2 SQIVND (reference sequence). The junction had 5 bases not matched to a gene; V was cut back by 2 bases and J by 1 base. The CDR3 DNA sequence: TGTGCCAGTAGTATATCCGGACAGGGGTGGAACACTGAAGCTTTCTTT. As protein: CASSISGQGWNTEAFF.